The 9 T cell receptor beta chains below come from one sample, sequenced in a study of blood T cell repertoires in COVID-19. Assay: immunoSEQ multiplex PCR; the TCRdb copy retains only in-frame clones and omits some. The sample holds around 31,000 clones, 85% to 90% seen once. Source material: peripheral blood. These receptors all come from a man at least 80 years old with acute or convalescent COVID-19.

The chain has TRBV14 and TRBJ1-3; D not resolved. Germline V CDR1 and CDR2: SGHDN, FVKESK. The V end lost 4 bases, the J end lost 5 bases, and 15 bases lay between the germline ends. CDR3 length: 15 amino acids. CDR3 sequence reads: CASSPQRGRRNTIYF. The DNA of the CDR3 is TGTGCCAGCAGCCCGCAGCGGGGTCGGAGAAACACCATATATTTT.

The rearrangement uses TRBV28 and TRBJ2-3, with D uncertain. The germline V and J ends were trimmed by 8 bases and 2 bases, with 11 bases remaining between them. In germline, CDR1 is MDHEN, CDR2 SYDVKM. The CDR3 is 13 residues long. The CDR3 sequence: CASLHSITDTQYF. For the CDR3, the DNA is TGTGCCAGCCTACATAGCATCACAGATACGCAGTATTTT.

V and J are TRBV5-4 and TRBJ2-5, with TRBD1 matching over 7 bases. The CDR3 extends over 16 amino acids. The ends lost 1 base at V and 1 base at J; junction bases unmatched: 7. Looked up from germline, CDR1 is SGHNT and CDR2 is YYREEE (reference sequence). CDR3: CASSLLKTGAQETQYF. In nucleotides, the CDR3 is TGTGCCAGCAGCTTGTTAAAAACAGGGGCCCAAGAGACCCAGTACTTC.

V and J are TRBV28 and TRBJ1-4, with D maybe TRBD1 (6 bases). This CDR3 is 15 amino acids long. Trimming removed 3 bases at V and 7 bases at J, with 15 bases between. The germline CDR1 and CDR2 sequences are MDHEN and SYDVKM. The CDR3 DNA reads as TGTGCCAGCAGTTTCCCCAGGGGATCGGGTGAAAAACTGTTTTTT. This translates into CASSFPRGSGEKLFF.

The CDR3 loop reads CASALGGTITF. DNA for the CDR3: TGTGCCAGCGCGTTGGGGGGGACCATCACCTTC. J is TRBJ1-2 and V is TRBV27; tentative D call: TRBD1 (5 bases). The ends were cut back, 8 bases at V and 13 bases at J, with 17 bases in the middle. There are 11 residues in the CDR3. Germline V CDR1 and CDR2: MNHEY, SMNVEV (reference sequence).

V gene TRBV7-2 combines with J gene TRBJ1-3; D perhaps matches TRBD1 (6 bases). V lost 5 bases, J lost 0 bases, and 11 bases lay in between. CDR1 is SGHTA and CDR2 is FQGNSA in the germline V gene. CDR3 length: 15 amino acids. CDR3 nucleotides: TGTGCCAGCAGCACCGACAGGAGCTCTGGAAACACCATATATTTT. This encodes CASSTDRSSGNTIYF.

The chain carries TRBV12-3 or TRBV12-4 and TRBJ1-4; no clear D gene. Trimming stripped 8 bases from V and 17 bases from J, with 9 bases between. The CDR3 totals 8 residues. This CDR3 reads CASPCNFF. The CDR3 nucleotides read TGTGCCAGCCCGTGTAATTTTTTT.

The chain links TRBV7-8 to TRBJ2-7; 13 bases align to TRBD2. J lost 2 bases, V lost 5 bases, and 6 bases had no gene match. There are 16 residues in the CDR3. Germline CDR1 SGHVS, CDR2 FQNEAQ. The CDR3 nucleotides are TGTGCCAGCAGCACGGGACTAGCGGGGTCTCCCTACGAGCAGTACTTC. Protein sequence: CASSTGLAGSPYEQYF.

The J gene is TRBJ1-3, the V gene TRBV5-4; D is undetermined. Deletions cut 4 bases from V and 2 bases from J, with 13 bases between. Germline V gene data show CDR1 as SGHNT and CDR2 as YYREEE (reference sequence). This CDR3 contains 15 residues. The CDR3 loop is CASSVDALTGNTIYF. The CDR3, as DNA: TGTGCCAGCAGCGTGGACGCCCTAACTGGAAACACCATATATTTT.